This is a list of T cell receptor beta chains from one sample in a study of OX40 agonist ivuxolimab in advanced cancers. TCRdb's copy holds only in-frame clones and misses some; the assay was immunoSEQ multiplex PCR. The data show some 86,000 clones, approximately 85% seen once. The sample consisted of CD4+ or CD8+ T cells sorted from blood, taken in a trial of the OX40 agonist ivuxolimab. Every receptor here comes from an adult with an advanced solid tumor such as melanoma, head and neck, liver or kidney cancer. Both conserved end residues are part of each CDR3. The D gene is left open where the match is weak. Part of the rows lack a size; the others show once, few, many or a class for expanded clones.

NA TRBJ2-1 NA TRBV7-2 15 CASSPTTLSYNEQFF TGTGCCAGCAGCCCGACTACCCTGTCCTACAATGAGCAGTTCTTC
NA TRBJ2-1 NA TRBV28 14 CASSLGGSYNEQFF TGTGCCAGCAGTTTGGGCGGCAGCTACAATGAGCAGTTCTTC
NA TRBJ2-7 NA TRBV7-2 12 CASSFTAGEQYF TGTGCCAGCAGCTTTACCGCGGGGGAGCAGTACTTC
NA TRBJ2-7 TRBD1 TRBV7-9 13 CASSWQGAREQYF TGTGCCAGCAGCTGGCAGGGGGCAAGGGAGCAGTACTTC
once TRBJ1-2 NA TRBV27 14 CASSKDRVDYGYTF TGTGCCAGCAGCAAGGATAGGGTTGACTATGGCTACACCTTC
few TRBJ2-1 TRBD1 TRBV7-2 18 CASSPQGTGTGAYNEQFF TGTGCCAGCAGCCCTCAGGGAACCGGGACAGGGGCCTACAATGAGCAGTTCTTC
NA TRBJ2-1 NA TRBV7-8 15 CASSYYEGERDEQFF TGTGCCAGCAGCTATTACGAGGGGGAGAGGGATGAGCAGTTCTTC
few TRBJ2-1 TRBD2 TRBV19 14 CASAQAGGGNEQFF TGTGCCAGTGCCCAAGCGGGAGGGGGGAATGAGCAGTTCTTC
NA TRBJ2-7 NA TRBV10-3 13 CAILRDTDYEQYF TGTGCCATCCTCCGGGACACCGACTACGAGCAGTACTTC
few TRBJ1-1 NA TRBV5-1 16 CASSLNDNRLNTEAFF TGCGCCAGCAGCTTGAACGATAACCGGCTGAACACTGAAGCTTTCTTT
NA TRBJ2-1 TRBD2 TRBV7-9 16 CASSLVAGLSYNEQFF TGTGCCAGCAGCTTGGTAGCGGGGCTGTCCTACAATGAGCAGTTCTTC
NA TRBJ1-2 NA TRBV30 14 CAWSVMRTPYGYTF TGTGCCTGGAGTGTCATGAGGACCCCCTATGGCTACACCTTC
NA TRBJ2-7 NA TRBV5-5 16 CASSLGARVGTYEQYF TGTGCCAGCAGCTTGGGGGCCAGGGTGGGAACCTACGAGCAGTACTTC
few TRBJ1-5 NA TRBV16 16 CASSQSPVWGNQPQHF TGTGCCAGCAGCCAATCGCCAGTGTGGGGCAATCAGCCCCAGCATTTT
NA TRBJ2-7 NA TRBV6-1 13 CASRYLASYEQYF TGTGCCAGCCGTTATCTGGCGTCCTACGAGCAGTACTTC
NA TRBJ1-2 NA TRBV28 16 CASREEGDPSNYGYTF TGTGCCAGCAGAGAGGAGGGGGATCCTTCTAACTATGGCTACACCTTC
NA TRBJ2-5 NA TRBV5-1 16 CASSSEGTQTEETQYF TGCGCCAGCAGCTCTGAGGGTACCCAAACAGAGGAGACCCAGTACTTC
NA TRBJ1-4 NA TRBV28 14 CASSRDTEDEKLFF TGTGCCAGCAGCCGGGACACCGAAGATGAAAAACTGTTTTTT
once TRBJ2-7 NA TRBV7-9 12 CASSLGSYEQYF TGTGCCAGCAGCTTAGGCTCCTACGAGCAGTACTTC
NA TRBJ2-7 TRBD2 TRBV15 16 CATSRDLGTSIHEQYF TGTGCCACCAGCAGAGATCTCGGGACTAGCATCCACGAGCAGTACTTC
NA TRBJ2-7 NA TRBV2 13 CASSRDGTYEQYF TGTGCCAGCAGCAGGGACGGGACCTACGAGCAGTACTTC
NA TRBJ2-1 NA TRBV9 14 CASSLSGTHNEQFF TGTGCCAGCAGCCTCTCCGGGACCCACAATGAGCAGTTCTTC
NA TRBJ2-7 NA TRBV25-1 13 CASSEGLAGEQYF TGTGCCAGCAGTGAAGGCCTAGCTGGCGAGCAGTACTTC
few TRBJ2-3 NA TRBV9 13 CASSLRLTDTQYF TGTGCCAGCAGCCTCAGATTGACAGATACGCAGTATTTT
NA TRBJ2-1 NA TRBV2 12 CASSDEYNEQFF TGTGCCAGCAGTGATGAGTACAATGAGCAGTTCTTC
once TRBJ2-7 NA TRBV7-6 13 CASSLALGYEQYF TGTGCCAGCAGCTTAGCGCTAGGGTACGAGCAGTACTTC